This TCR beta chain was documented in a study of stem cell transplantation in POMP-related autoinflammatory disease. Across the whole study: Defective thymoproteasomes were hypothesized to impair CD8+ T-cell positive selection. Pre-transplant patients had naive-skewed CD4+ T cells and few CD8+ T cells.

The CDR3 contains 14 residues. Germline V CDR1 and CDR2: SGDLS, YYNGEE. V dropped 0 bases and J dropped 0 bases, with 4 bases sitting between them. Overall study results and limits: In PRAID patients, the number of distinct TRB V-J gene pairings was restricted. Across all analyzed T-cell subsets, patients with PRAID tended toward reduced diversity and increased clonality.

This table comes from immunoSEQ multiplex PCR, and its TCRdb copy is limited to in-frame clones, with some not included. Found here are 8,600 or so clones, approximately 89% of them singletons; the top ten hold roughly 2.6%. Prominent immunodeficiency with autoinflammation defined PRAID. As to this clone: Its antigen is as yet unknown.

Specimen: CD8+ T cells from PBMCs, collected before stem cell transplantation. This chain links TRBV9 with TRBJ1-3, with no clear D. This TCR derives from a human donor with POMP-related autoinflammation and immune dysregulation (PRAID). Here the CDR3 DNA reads TGTGCCAGCAGCGTAGGGGTCTCTGGAAACACCATATATTTT. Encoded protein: CASSVGVSGNTIYF.